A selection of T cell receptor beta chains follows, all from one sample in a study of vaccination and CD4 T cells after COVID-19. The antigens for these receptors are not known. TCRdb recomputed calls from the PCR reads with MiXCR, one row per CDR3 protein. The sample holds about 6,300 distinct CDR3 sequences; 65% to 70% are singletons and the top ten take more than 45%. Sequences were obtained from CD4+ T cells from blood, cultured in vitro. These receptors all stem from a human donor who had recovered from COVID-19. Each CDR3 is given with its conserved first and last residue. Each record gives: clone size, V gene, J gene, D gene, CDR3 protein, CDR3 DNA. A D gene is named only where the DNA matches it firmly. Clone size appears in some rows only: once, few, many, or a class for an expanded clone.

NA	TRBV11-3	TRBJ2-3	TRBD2	CASSQGTSGTDTQYF	TGTGCCAGCAGCCAAGGGACTAGCGGCACAGATACGCAGTATTTT
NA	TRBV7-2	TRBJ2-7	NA	CASSTSGKDYEQYF	TGTGCCAGCAGCACCAGTGGGAAAGACTACGAGCAGTACTTC
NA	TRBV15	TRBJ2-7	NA	CATSRERRDTYEQYF	TGTGCCACCAGCAGAGAACGGCGGGACACCTACGAGCAGTACTTC
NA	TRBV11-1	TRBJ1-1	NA	CASSHSAEAFF	TGTGCCAGCAGCCATTCCGCTGAAGCTTTCTTT
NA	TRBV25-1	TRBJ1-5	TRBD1	CATRTEFRGRQPQHF	TGTGCCACCCGTACGGAGTTTAGGGGGCGTCAGCCCCAGCATTTT
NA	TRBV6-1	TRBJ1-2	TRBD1	CASSPGGNHYGYTF	TGTGCCAGCAGCCCAGGGGGCAACCATTATGGCTACACCTTC
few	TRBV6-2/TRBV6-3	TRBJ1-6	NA	CASSPRGSLHF	TGTGCCAGCAGCCCGCGGGGTTCCCTCCACTTT
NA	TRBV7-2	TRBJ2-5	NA	CASSSDGVATQYF	TGTGCCAGCAGCTCCGACGGAGTGGCGACCCAGTACTTC
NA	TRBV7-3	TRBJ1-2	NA	CASSQQPNYGYTF	TGTGCCAGCAGCCAGCAACCGAACTATGGCTACACCTTC
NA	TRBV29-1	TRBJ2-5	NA	CSVEGPTGFQETQYF	TGCAGCGTTGAGGGACCGACAGGATTCCAAGAGACCCAGTACTTC
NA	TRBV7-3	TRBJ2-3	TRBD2	CASSLLSSAGEGPDTQYF	TGTGCCAGCAGCTTACTTTCTTCAGCGGGAGAGGGCCCAGATACGCAGTATTTT
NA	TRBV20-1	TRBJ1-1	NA	CSALSPNTEAFF	TGCAGTGCTCTCAGTCCGAACACTGAAGCTTTCTTT
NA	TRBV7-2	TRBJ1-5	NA	CASSESNQPQHF	TGTGCCAGCAGCGAAAGTAATCAGCCCCAGCATTTT
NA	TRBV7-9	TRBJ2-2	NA	CASSITDKRRDAGELFF	TGTGCCAGCAGCATTACCGACAAACGCAGGGACGCCGGGGAGCTGTTTTTT
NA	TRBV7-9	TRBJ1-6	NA	CASSLIGDSPLHF	TGTGCCAGCAGCTTAATAGGGGATTCACCCCTCCACTTT
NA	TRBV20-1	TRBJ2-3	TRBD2	CSATSPVAGGTDTQYF	TGCAGTGCTACCTCCCCCGTAGCGGGAGGGACAGATACGCAGTATTTT
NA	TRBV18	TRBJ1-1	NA	CASSPLVGNTEAFF	TGTGCCAGCTCACCTCTAGTGGGGAACACTGAAGCTTTCTTT
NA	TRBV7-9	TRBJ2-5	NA	CASSPQETQYF	TGTGCCAGCAGCCCGCAAGAGACCCAGTACTTC
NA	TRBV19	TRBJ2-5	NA	CASSMVPSMETQYF	TGTGCCAGTAGTATGGTCCCTAGTATGGAGACCCAGTACTTC
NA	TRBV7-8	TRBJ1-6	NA	CASSYPGDSPLHF	TGTGCCAGCAGCTACCCAGGGGATTCACCCCTCCACTTT
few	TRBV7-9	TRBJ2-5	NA	CASSLGSAQYF	TGTGCCAGCAGCTTAGGATCGGCCCAGTACTTC
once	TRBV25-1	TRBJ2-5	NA	CASSEYSRGAVETQYF	TGTGCCAGCAGTGAATACTCTAGAGGGGCTGTAGAGACCCAGTACTTC
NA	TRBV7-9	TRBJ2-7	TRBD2	CASSVLLAGGSYEQYF	TGTGCCAGCAGCGTCCTACTAGCGGGGGGCTCCTACGAGCAGTACTTC
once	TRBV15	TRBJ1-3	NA	CATSGTTGNTIYF	TGTGCCACCAGCGGGACGACTGGAAACACCATATATTTT
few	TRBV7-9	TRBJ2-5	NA	CASTPTAAETQYF	TGTGCCAGCACCCCTACGGCAGCAGAGACCCAGTACTTC